The 30 T cell receptor beta chains below come from one sample, sequenced in a study of cytomegalovirus exposure and HLA in healthy donors (dated by TCRdb to the late 2010s). The receptor library was made with the immunoSEQ multiplex PCR assay. For the multiplex PCR, a mixture combining 60 forward primers for TCR Vbeta segments and 13 reverse primers for TCR Jbeta segments was used. Entries here come from immuneACCESS through TCRdb and include only in-frame sequences with V and J called. Some clones fail to appear in such tables; in the studies checked, an unresolved V gene covers under half of the shortfall, and the cause of the remainder is unknown. Counted in this sample were approximately 160,000 clones; approximately 80% of them appeared once. The ten largest clonotypes hold 6% to 7.5% of the sample. Sequences were obtained from PBMCs. The receptor set was obtained from a man aged 30 to 39 in good health and CMV-seropositive.

This clone was detected once. This rearrangement joins TRBV5-1 to TRBJ2-1; 7 bases are a match to TRBD2. From germline, CDR1 is SGHRS and CDR2 YFSETQ. The CDR3 sequence is 14 residues long. V lost 7 bases and J lost 4; bases outside the gene matches: 8. The CDR3 nucleotides are TGCGCCAGCGGACTGACCGGGGGGTACAATGAGCAGTTCTTC. It codes for CASGLTGGYNEQFF.

V is TRBV6-1 and J is TRBJ2-1; 10 bases line up with TRBD2. Looked up from germline, CDR1 is MNHNS and CDR2 is SASEGT. This CDR3 region has 15 residues. Trimming at V came to 8 bases and at J to 7 bases, leaving 11 bases not matched to a gene. Here the CDR3 DNA reads TGTGCCAGCCATGTGGCTAGCGGGAGAAGTAATGAGCAGTTCTTC. This sequence encodes CASHVASGRSNEQFF.

The chain employs TRBV11-2 and TRBJ2-7; the D is unclear. The CDR3 covers 18 residues. Trimming left V 2 bases short and J 1 base short, with 21 bases between. The germline gives CDR1 SGHAT, CDR2 FQNNGV. The CDR3 nucleotides read TGTGCCAGCAGCTTAAGGTCGACCGAGGCGTTTGGATCCTACGAGCAGTACTTC. Its translation: CASSLRSTEAFGSYEQYF.

Worth noting for this clone: Distinct nucleotide sequences in the sample also encode this CDR3. This chain uses TRBV9 with TRBJ2-5, with D unresolved. The germline V gene has CDR1 SGDLS and CDR2 YYNGEE. This CDR3 region has 12 residues. Trimming stripped 0 bases from V and 4 bases from J, with 4 bases between. The CDR3 DNA follows: TGTGCCAGCAGCGTAGCAGGAGAGACCCAGTACTTC. Translating gives CASSVAGETQYF.

The chain has TRBV5-1 and TRBJ2-1; the D is unclear. Germline values: CDR1 SGHRS, CDR2 YFSETQ. Trimming left V 1 base short and J 5 bases short, with 10 bases between. The CDR3 has 14 residues. The DNA for the CDR3 is TGCGCCAGCAGCTTGTATGGCAACAACAATGAGCAGTTCTTC. Translated, it gives CASSLYGNNNEQFF.

This clone was counted a few times. The chain uses TRBV29-1 and TRBJ2-7, with D perhaps matching TRBD1 (5 bases). Trimming removed 0 bases from V and 2 bases from J, with 11 bases in between. Looked up from germline, CDR1 is SQVTM and CDR2 is ANQGSEA. This CDR3 is 14 amino acids long. Written as DNA, the CDR3 is TGCAGCGTTGAAGATCCGAGGACACCCTACGAGCAGTACTTC. Amino acid sequence: CSVEDPRTPYEQYF.

Note on this clone: The sample has other DNA sequences that encode this CDR3 too. CDR3 sequence reads: CASSLDRSADIEPLHF. DNA for the CDR3: TGTGCCAGCAGCTTGGATCGTTCGGCCGACATTGAACCCCTCCACTTT. This sequence joins TRBV5-5 and TRBJ1-6; D not resolved. V shed 0 bases and J shed 12 bases, with 19 bases lying between them. Per the germline V gene, CDR1 is SGHKS and CDR2 is YYEKEE (reference sequence). The CDR3 contains 16 residues. The entire variable domain, with the rest obtained from reference TRBV5-5 and TRBJ1-6, is as follows: DAGVTQSPTHLIKTRGQQVTLRCSPISGHKSVSWYQQVLGQGPQFIFQYYEKEERGRGNFPDRFSARQFPNYSSELNVNALLLGDSALYLCASSLDRSADIEPLHFGNGTRLTVT.

The rearrangement joins TRBV5-1 to TRBJ2-3; TRBD2 matches at 7 bases. J gave up 5 bases and V 1 base, and 10 bases lay outside the gene matches. This CDR3 spans 16 amino acids. Germline loops: CDR1 SGHRS, CDR2 YFSETQ. The CDR3 bases are TGCGCCAGCAGCTTGTTAGAGGGAGGGGCAGGAGATACGCAGTATTTT. This gives the protein CASSLLEGGAGDTQYF.

The chain employs TRBV6-4 and TRBJ2-1; TRBD2 aligns across 13 bases. Germline V gene lookup returns CDR1 MRHNA and CDR2 SNTAGT. The CDR3 contains 16 residues. V dropped 2 bases and J dropped 9; count of bases not matched to a gene: 7. Here the CDR3 reads CASSDEGLAGVGEQFF. The CDR3 nucleotides are TGTGCCAGCAGTGACGAAGGACTAGCGGGAGTAGGTGAGCAGTTCTTC.

V usage is TRBV7-8 and J usage is TRBJ1-6, with 8 nucleotides matching TRBD1. The V gene end was trimmed by 3 bases and the J gene end by 5 bases; junction bases not matched to a gene: 3. The CDR3 loop spans 15 amino acids. Germline V gives CDR1 SGHVS, CDR2 FQNEAQ. CDR3: CASSLTGEDNSPLHF. As DNA, the CDR3 is TGTGCCAGCAGCTTGACAGGGGAGGATAATTCACCCCTCCACTTT.

The chain employs TRBV6-4 and TRBJ1-2; D is perhaps TRBD1 (5 bases). Germline V gene data show CDR1 as MRHNA and CDR2 as SNTAGT. V was trimmed by 1 base and J by 7 bases, leaving 13 bases between them. CDR3 length equals 14 residues. CDR3 DNA sequence: TGTGCCAGCAGTGACTTTCCAGGGCAGGGTGGCTACACCTTC. Its protein is CASSDFPGQGGYTF.

This rearrangement joins TRBV4-3 to TRBJ1-1; D uncertain. The V gene's germline CDR1 is LGHNA and CDR2 YSLEER. This CDR3 is built from 14 residues. V was trimmed by 4 bases and J by 0 bases, leaving 9 bases between them. CDR3 region: CASSLGGLNTEAFF. The CDR3 DNA is TGCGCCAGCAGCCTCGGCGGCTTGAACACTGAAGCTTTCTTT.

The V and J genes are TRBV19 and TRBJ1-1; TRBD1 might be the D (5 bases). Germline V gene sequence: CDR1 LNHDA, CDR2 SQIVND (reference sequence). Trimming removed 7 bases from V and 4 bases from J, with 19 bases in between. The CDR3 is 15 residues long. The CDR3 protein is CASTPRQTTTTEAFF. The CDR3 DNA is TGTGCCAGTACCCCCCGACAGACCACCACCACTGAAGCTTTCTTT.

This chain connects TRBV5-4 to TRBJ1-1; D is ambiguous. The germline gives CDR1 SGHNT, CDR2 YYREEE (reference sequence). CDR3 length: 14 residues. V was cut by 2 bases and J by 2 bases, with 10 bases left in between. CDR3 in DNA: TGTGCCAGCAGCTTCGAGGGAGGAAACACTGAAGCTTTCTTT. Translating it yields CASSFEGGNTEAFF. The variable domain in full, completed from reference TRBV5-4 and TRBJ1-1, reads ETGVTQSPTHLIKTRGQQVTLRCSSQSGHNTVSWYQQALGQGPQFIFQYYREEENGRGNFPPRFSGLQFPNYSSELNVNALELDDSALYLCASSFEGGNTEAFFGQGTRLTVV.

This clone has a handful of counts. The gene calls are TRBV5-4 and TRBJ2-7; tentatively, D is TRBD1 (6 bases). CDR3 size: 14 residues. Germline CDR1 is SGHNT and CDR2 is YYREEE (reference sequence). With 0 bases removed from V and 2 bases from J, the gap between germline ends came to 9 bases. The CDR3 sequence is CASSLAGQTYEQYF. The CDR3 region has the DNA TGTGCCAGCAGCTTGGCCGGACAGACCTACGAGCAGTACTTC.

The chain uses TRBV2 and TRBJ1-1; D perhaps matches TRBD1 (5 bases). The V and J ends lost 6 bases and 1 base respectively, with 21 bases between them. Germline lookup yields CDR1 SNHLY and CDR2 FYNNEI. This CDR3 has 17 amino acids. CDR3 amino acids: CASRSGLGALGNTEAFF. DNA for the CDR3: TGTGCCAGCAGGTCAGGATTAGGGGCCCTGGGGAACACTGAAGCTTTCTTT.

The genes are TRBV9 and TRBJ2-5, with 9 bases matching TRBD2. J gave up 2 bases and V 4 bases, and 9 bases lay outside the gene matches. CDR1 is SGDLS and CDR2 is YYNGEE in the germline V gene. CDR3 length equals 16 residues. CDR3 DNA: TGTGCCAGCAGCTCTCGGGGGCGGGGGGGACAAGAGACCCAGTACTTC. It is translated as CASSSRGRGGQETQYF.

This chain connects TRBV4-3 to TRBJ2-2; 8 bases line up with TRBD2. Germline assignment: CDR1 LGHNA and CDR2 YSLEER. The CDR3 has 17 amino acids. J lost 0 bases, V lost 1 base, and 4 bases had no gene match. The CDR3 DNA reads as TGCGCCAGCAGCCAAGTTAATAGCGGGGCGAACACCGGGGAGCTGTTTTTT. This codes for CASSQVNSGANTGELFF.

With regard to this clone: One junction end does not reproduce the germline sequence, and a read error may be involved. This rearrangement joins TRBV5-1 to TRBJ2-5, with TRBD2 matching 15 bases. The end of the DNA is better explained by TRBJ2-7, so the J call may be wrong. The germline gives CDR1 SGHRS, CDR2 YFSETQ. This CDR3 is 17 amino acids long. CDR3 nucleotide sequence: TGCGCCAGCAGCCCAGGACTAGCGGGAGGGCCCTCCCACGAGCAGTACTTC. Amino acid sequence: CASSPGLAGGPSHEQYF.

The V and J genes are TRBV10-3 and TRBJ2-5; tentatively, D is TRBD1 (6 bases). The tail of the sequence fits TRBJ2-7 better, so the J call may be wrong. CDR3 length: 13 residues. In germline, CDR1 is ENHRY, CDR2 SYGVKD. The CDR3 loop reads CAIRTASSYEQYF. CDR3 nucleotide sequence: TGTGCCATCCGGACAGCGAGCTCCTACGAGCAGTACTTC.

The V and J genes are TRBV7-9 and TRBJ2-7; 10 nucleotides align to TRBD1. Trimming removed 3 bases from V and 1 base from J; junction bases left unmatched: 3. Germline loops: CDR1 SEHNR, CDR2 FQNEAQ (reference sequence). The CDR3 consists of 15 residues. DNA for the CDR3: TGTGCCAGCAGCTTCCGGGACAGGGGATCCTACGAGCAGTACTTC. Translation: CASSFRDRGSYEQYF. Supplemented by reference TRBV7-9 and TRBJ2-7, the full variable domain reads DTGVSQNPRHKITKRGQNVTFRCDPISEHNRLYWYRQTLGQGPEFLTYFQNEAQLEKSRLLSDRFSAERPKGSFSTLEIQRTEQGDSAMYLCASSFRDRGSYEQYFGPGTRLTVT.

Here the CDR3 reads CASSPRPGTGNTIYF. The CDR3, as DNA: TGTGCCAGCAGCCCCCGGCCAGGGACTGGAAACACCATATATTTT. This chain joins TRBV7-2 and TRBJ1-3; weak D call: TRBD1 (5 bases). CDR1 and CDR2 from the germline V gene are SGHTA and FQGNSA. V lost 5 bases, J lost 2 bases, and 13 bases lay in between. The CDR3 consists of 15 residues.

The V gene is TRBV6-1, the J gene TRBJ1-5; no clear D. CDR3 length equals 15 residues. Trimming took 1 base from V and 7 from J, leaving 14 bases between them. Germline V gene data show CDR1 as MNHNS and CDR2 as SASEGT. The DNA of the CDR3 is TGTGCCAGCAGTGAAGTCTGGGGAGCGGGACAGCCCCAGCATTTT. This codes for CASSEVWGAGQPQHF.

The CDR3 sequence: CAISDALLSTDTQYF. The CDR3 nucleotides are TGTGCCATCAGTGATGCGCTGCTCAGCACAGATACGCAGTATTTT. V is TRBV10-3 and J is TRBJ2-3; D call uncertain. The ends were cut back, 3 bases at V and 0 bases at J, with 10 bases in the middle. This CDR3 has 15 residues. Germline assignment: CDR1 ENHRY and CDR2 SYGVKD.

The chain is built from TRBV27 and TRBJ1-5; tentatively, D is TRBD1 (5 bases). The length of the CDR3 is 15 residues. V lost 2 bases and J lost 7, with 15 bases in between. The germline V gene encodes CDR1 MNHEY and CDR2 SMNVEV (reference sequence). CDR3: CASSLGQGSRQPQHF. In DNA form, the CDR3 reads TGTGCCAGCAGTTTAGGGCAGGGATCGAGGCAGCCCCAGCATTTT.

In its sample, this clone was seen a few times. V and J are TRBV4-2 and TRBJ2-7; 12 bases match TRBD2. The trim removed 2 bases at V and 7 bases at J, leaving 18 bases unmatched. This CDR3 contains 19 residues. Germline-derived CDR1 and CDR2 are LGHNA and YNFKEQ. The CDR3 spells CASSQHGLAGNFRRREQYF. CDR3 DNA: TGTGCCAGCAGCCAACATGGACTAGCGGGAAACTTCCGGCGGAGGGAGCAGTACTTC.

The V and J genes are TRBV4-1 and TRBJ2-3; 10 bases are shared with TRBD1. V shed 6 bases, J shed 4 bases, and the junction held 7 bases outside the gene matches. The CDR3 length is 15 residues. From germline, CDR1 is MGHRA and CDR2 YSYEKL. The CDR3 sequence is CASSPTGGSADTQYF. CDR3 in DNA: TGCGCCAGCAGTCCGACAGGGGGCAGCGCAGATACGCAGTATTTT.

The V call is TRBV2, the J call TRBJ1-5, with D perhaps matching TRBD1 (5 bases). Trimming shortened V by 5 bases and J by 2 bases, and 10 bases separated the two germline ends. Looked up from germline, CDR1 is SNHLY and CDR2 is FYNNEI. CDR3 length: 14 residues. The CDR3 nucleotides read TGTGCCAGCAGTACGGGGGGACGCAATCAGCCCCAGCATTTT. It codes for CASSTGGRNQPQHF. The whole variable domain, remainder taken from reference TRBV2 and TRBJ1-5, is EPEVTQTPSHQVTQMGQEVILRCVPISNHLYFYWYRQILGQKVEFLVSFYNNEISEKSEIFDDQFSVERPDGSNFTLKIRSTKLEDSAMYFCASSTGGRNQPQHFGDGTRLSIL.

The J gene is TRBJ1-2, the V gene TRBV28; 7 bases are a match to TRBD1. Germline V gives CDR1 MDHEN, CDR2 SYDVKM. V lost 6 bases, J lost 6 bases, and 10 bases stayed unmatched. The CDR3 runs 14 residues. DNA of the CDR3: TGTGCCAGCAGGTGGGACAGATTGGGCCATGGCTACACCTTC. It is translated as CASRWDRLGHGYTF.

The DNA for the CDR3 is TGCGCCAGCAGCTCCCAACCCACAGGGGGCGCCGACTCTGGGGCCAACGTCCTGACTTTC. Protein sequence: CASSSQPTGGADSGANVLTF. The V gene is TRBV5-1, the J gene TRBJ2-6, with 9 bases matching TRBD1. The germline V gene encodes CDR1 SGHRS and CDR2 YFSETQ. V was clipped by 3 bases and J by 0 bases; unmatched bases: 13. The CDR3 length is 20 residues.